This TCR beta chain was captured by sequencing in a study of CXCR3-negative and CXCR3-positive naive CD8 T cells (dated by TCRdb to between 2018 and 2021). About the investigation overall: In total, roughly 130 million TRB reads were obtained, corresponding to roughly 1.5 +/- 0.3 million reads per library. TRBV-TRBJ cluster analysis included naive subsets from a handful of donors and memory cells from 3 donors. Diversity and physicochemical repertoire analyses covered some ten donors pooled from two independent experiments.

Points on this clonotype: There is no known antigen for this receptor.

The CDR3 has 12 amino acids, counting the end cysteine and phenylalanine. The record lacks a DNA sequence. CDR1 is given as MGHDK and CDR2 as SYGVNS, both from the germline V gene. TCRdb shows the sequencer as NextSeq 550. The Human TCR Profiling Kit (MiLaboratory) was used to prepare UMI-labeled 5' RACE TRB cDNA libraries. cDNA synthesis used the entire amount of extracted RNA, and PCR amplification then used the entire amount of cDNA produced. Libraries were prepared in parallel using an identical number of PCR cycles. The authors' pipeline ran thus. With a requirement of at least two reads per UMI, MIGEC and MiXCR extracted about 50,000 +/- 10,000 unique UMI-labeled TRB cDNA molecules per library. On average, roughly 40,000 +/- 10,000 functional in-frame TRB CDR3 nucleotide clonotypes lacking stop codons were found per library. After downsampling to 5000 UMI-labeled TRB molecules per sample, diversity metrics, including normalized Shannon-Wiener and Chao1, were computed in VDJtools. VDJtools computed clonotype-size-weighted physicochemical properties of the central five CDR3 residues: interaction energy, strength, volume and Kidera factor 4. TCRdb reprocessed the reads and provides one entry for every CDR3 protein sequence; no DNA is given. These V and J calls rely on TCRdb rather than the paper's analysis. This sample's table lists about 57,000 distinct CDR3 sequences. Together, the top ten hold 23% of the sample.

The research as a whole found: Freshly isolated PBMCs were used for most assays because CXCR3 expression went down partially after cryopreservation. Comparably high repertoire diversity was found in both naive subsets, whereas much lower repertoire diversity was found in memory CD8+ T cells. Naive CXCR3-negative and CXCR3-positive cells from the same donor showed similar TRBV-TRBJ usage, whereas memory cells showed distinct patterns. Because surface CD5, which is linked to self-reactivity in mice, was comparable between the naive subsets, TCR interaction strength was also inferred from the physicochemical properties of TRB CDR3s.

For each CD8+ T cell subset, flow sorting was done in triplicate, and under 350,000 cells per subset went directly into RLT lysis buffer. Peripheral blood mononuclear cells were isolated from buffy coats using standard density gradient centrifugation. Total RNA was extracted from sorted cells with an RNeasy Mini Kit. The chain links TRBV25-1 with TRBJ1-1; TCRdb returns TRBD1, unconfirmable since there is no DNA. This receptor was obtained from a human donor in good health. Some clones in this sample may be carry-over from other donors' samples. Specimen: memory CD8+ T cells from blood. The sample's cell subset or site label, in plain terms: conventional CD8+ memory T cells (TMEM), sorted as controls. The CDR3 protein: CASRGEGTEAFF.